This T cell receptor (beta chain) is drawn from a study of synovial regulatory T cells in juvenile arthritis. Whole-study findings and limits: iaTreg TCR repertoires were largely private across patients and partially overlapped synovial Teff and blood CPL.

A word on this clone: Its matching antigen is unknown.

Patients had median age around 11 years, range about 2.1-22.9. The CDR3 totals 15 residues. No DNA is listed. The germline CDR1 and CDR2 sequences are PRHDT and FYEKMQ (reference sequence). TCRdb keeps only in-frame clones here, not all; method: immunoSEQ multiplex PCR. The table lists 9,000 to 10,000 clones. The rearrangement joins TRBV13 to TRBJ2-2; without DNA, the TCRdb call of TRBD2 cannot be checked. This clonotype originated in a donor aged 2-30 years with juvenile idiopathic arthritis. The sequenced sample consisted of Treg cells from blood. The subset denotes: remaining (HLA-DR-negative) circulating blood Treg cells. The CDR3 protein is CASSPSLGDTGELFF.